This T cell receptor beta chain emerged from a study of OX40 agonist ivuxolimab in advanced cancers. Overall study context: Among those treated, three patients had partial responses, one with hepatocellular carcinoma and two with cutaneous melanoma. Overall study results and limits: Researchers did not establish what antigens the expanded peripheral T cells target.

Note on this clone: What it binds is not known.

Clones were read by immunoSEQ multiplex PCR, and TCRdb kept only the in-frame ones, dropping some. Counted here are 6,500 to 7,000 clones, about 94% occurring once; the ten biggest clones make up about 10%. The CDR3 is 14 residues long. Trimming stripped 0 bases from V and 9 bases from J, with 13 bases between. The V gene's germline CDR1 is SGHRS and CDR2 YFSETQ. The V and J genes are TRBV5-1 and TRBJ2-1, with a weak D call TRBD1 (5 bases). This sequence was found in an adult with an advanced solid tumor such as melanoma, head and neck, liver or kidney cancer. The sample consisted of CD4+ or CD8+ T cells sorted from blood, taken in a trial of the OX40 agonist ivuxolimab. CDR3 in amino acids: CASSLAGRVTEQFF. CDR3 sequence (DNA): TGCGCCAGCAGCTTGGCGGGCAGGGTTACTGAGCAGTTCTTC.